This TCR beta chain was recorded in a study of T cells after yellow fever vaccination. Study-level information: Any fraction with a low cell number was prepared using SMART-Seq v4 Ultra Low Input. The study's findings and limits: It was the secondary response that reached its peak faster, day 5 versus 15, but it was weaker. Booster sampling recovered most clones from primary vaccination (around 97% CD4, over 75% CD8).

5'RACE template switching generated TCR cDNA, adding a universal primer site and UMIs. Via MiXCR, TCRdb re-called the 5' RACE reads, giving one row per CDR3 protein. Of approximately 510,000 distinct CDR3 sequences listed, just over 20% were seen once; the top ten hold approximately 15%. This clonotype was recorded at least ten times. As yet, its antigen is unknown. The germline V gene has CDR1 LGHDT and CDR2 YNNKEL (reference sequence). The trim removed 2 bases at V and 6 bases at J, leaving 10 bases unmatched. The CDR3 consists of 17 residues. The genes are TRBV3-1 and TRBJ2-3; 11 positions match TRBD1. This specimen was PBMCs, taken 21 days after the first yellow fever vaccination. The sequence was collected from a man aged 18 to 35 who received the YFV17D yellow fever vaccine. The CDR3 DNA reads TGTGCCAGCAGCCAACACCTCGGGACAGGGGGAGCCGATACGCAGTATTTT. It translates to CASSQHLGTGGADTQYF.